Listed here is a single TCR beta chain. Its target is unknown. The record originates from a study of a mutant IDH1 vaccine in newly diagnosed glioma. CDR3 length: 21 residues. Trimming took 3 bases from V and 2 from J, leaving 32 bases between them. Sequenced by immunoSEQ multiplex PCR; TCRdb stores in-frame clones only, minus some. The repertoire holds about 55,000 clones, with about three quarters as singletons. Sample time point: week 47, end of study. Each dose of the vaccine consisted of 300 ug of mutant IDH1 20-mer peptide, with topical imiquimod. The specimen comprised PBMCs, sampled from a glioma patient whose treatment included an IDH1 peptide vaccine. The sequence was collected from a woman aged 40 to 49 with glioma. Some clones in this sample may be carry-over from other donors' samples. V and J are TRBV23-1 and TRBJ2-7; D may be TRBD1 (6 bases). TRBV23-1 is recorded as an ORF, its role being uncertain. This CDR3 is CASSHGLPGHARPRPPYEQYF. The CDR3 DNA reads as TGCGCCAGCAGTCATGGCCTACCGGGACACGCACGGCCGCGCCCCCCCTACGAGCAGTACTTC.